This TCR beta chain originates from a study of identical twins. Study-level points and caveats: Some out-of-frame alpha sequences were shared by twins, and these showed excess low generation probability. Findings came from cross-sectional statistics, without long-term follow-up of donors.

Template switching created a universal primer site, and the cDNA included unique molecular identifiers. TCRdb re-derived calls from the 5' RACE reads in MiXCR, one entry per CDR3 protein. The sample has about 480,000 distinct CDR3 sequences; around 14% are singletons. This clonotype was observed a few times. The antigen is undetermined. V lost 0 bases and J 0 bases, leaving 10 bases between the germline ends. Germline CDR1 SGHTA, CDR2 FQGNSA. The CDR3 length is 16 residues. In addition, the sample was reused for a study of yellow fever vaccine responses in identical twins.

Sequencing input: CD4+ T cells sorted from blood. The J gene is TRBJ2-3, the V gene TRBV7-2; D not resolved. The sequence came from a woman aged 18 to 35 in good health. The CDR3 nucleotides read TGTGCCAGCAGCTTAGCGCGAAGTGCTAGCACAGATACGCAGTATTTT. Amino acids: CASSLARSASTDTQYF.